The next 15 T cell receptor beta chains were all read from a single sample in a study of lymphopenia after photon versus proton radiotherapy. The repertoire was sequenced with immunoSEQ multiplex PCR; TCRdb's copy has only in-frame clones and lacks some. Of roughly 16,000 clones in the sample, 86% are singletons; the top ten hold 11%. Sequenced here: peripheral blood, sampled from a patient treated with proton-based radiotherapy. These TCRs come from a man between 65 and 80 years old with pancreatic cancer.

The chain couples TRBV2 to TRBJ1-1; D is uncertain. Germline assignment: CDR1 SNHLY and CDR2 FYNNEI. The V gene lost 2 bases and the J gene lost 0 bases, with 10 bases spanning the gap. The CDR3 is 15 residues long. The CDR3 protein is CASSERARLNTEAFF. CDR3 sequence (DNA): TGTGCCAGCAGTGAAAGGGCTCGTTTGAACACTGAAGCTTTCTTT.

The chain links TRBV30 to TRBJ2-5; 11 bases are shared with TRBD2. The CDR3 runs 14 residues. CDR1 GTSNPN and CDR2 SVGIG come from the germline V gene (reference sequence). Unmatched junction bases numbered 3, after V lost 2 bases and J lost 4 bases. For the CDR3, the DNA is TGTGCCTGGAGTCAAGGACTAGCGGGAGAGACCCAGTACTTC. Translated: CAWSQGLAGETQYF.

The chain has TRBV12-5 and TRBJ1-5; TRBD1 matches at 10 bases. Germline loops: CDR1 LGHNT, CDR2 FRNRAP. Unmatched junction bases numbered 12, after V lost 7 bases and J lost 0 bases. This CDR3 has 18 amino acids. This CDR3 is CASDAGTGDLISNQPQHF. CDR3 DNA sequence: TGTGCTAGTGATGCCGGGACAGGGGATCTTATTAGCAATCAGCCCCAGCATTTT.

This chain connects TRBV27 to TRBJ2-1, with TRBD1 matching 9 bases. J gave up 7 bases and V 4 bases, and 5 bases lay outside the gene matches. CDR3 length equals 14 residues. Germline values: CDR1 MNHEY, CDR2 SMNVEV (reference sequence). CDR3 bases: TGTGCCAGCAGTTGGGGGACAGGGCTTAATGAGCAGTTCTTC. Its translation: CASSWGTGLNEQFF.

V and J are TRBV11-2 and TRBJ1-2; the D is unclear. V lost 3 bases and J lost 5, with 10 bases in between. The length of the CDR3 is 13 residues. From germline, CDR1 is SGHAT and CDR2 FQNNGV. The CDR3 loop reads CASSLNGEYGYTF. In DNA, the CDR3 is TGTGCCAGCAGCTTGAACGGGGAGTATGGCTACACCTTC.

This clone was observed a single time. The chain has TRBV13 and TRBJ1-2; D remains unclear. Trimming removed 4 bases from V and 8 bases from J, with 17 bases in between. The V gene's germline CDR1 is PRHDT and CDR2 FYEKMQ (reference sequence). The CDR3 contains 14 residues. The CDR3 protein is CASSSLVSHGGYTF. The DNA for the CDR3 is TGTGCCAGCAGCTCCCTTGTAAGCCATGGAGGCTACACCTTC.

The V gene is TRBV7-2, the J gene TRBJ2-2; TRBD2 might be the D (6 bases). CDR1 and CDR2 (germline): SGHTA, FQGNSA. V shed 5 bases and J shed 2 bases, with 15 bases lying between them. The CDR3 contains 16 residues. The CDR3: CASSPRSGYNTGELFF. The CDR3 DNA is TGTGCCAGCAGCCCCCGGAGCGGGTATAACACCGGGGAGCTGTTTTTT.

The chain is built from TRBV30 and TRBJ2-1, with D perhaps TRBD1 (5 bases). CDR3 length: 18 amino acids. Trimming removed 0 bases from V and 2 bases from J, with 20 bases in between. The V gene's germline CDR1 is GTSNPN and CDR2 SVGIG (reference sequence). For the CDR3, the DNA is TGTGCCTGGAGTGTACATGGTGGGGCTACGACCCCCTACAATGAGCAGTTCTTC. Protein product: CAWSVHGGATTPYNEQFF.

This chain connects TRBV5-1 to TRBJ2-7; D tentatively reads TRBD1 or TRBD2 (5 bases each). The V and J ends lost 1 base and 7 bases respectively, with 12 bases between them. The CDR3 runs to 13 residues. Looked up from germline, CDR1 is SGHRS and CDR2 is YFSETQ. DNA of the CDR3: TGCGCCAGCAGCTTGTTTAGGGGAGCTGAGCAGTACTTC. Translating it yields CASSLFRGAEQYF. The full variable domain, its missing parts supplied by reference TRBV5-1 and TRBJ2-7, is KAGVTQTPRYLIKTRGQQVTLSCSPISGHRSVSWYQQTPGQGLQFLFEYFSETQRNKGNFPGRFSGRQFSNSRSEMNVSTLELGDSALYLCASSLFRGAEQYFGPGTRLTVT.

This chain uses TRBV7-3 with TRBJ2-3; 7 bases are a match to TRBD1. Germline loops: CDR1 SGHTA, CDR2 FQGTGA. Trimming cost V 6 bases and J 2 bases; bases outside gene matches: 11. The CDR3 is 16 residues long. The CDR3 bases are TGTGCCAGCAGTCCCTCACCGGACAGGTACACAGATACGCAGTATTTT. Amino acid sequence: CASSPSPDRYTDTQYF.

This chain connects TRBV11-2 to TRBJ2-3; D is perhaps TRBD2 (6 bases). The germline V gene encodes CDR1 SGHAT and CDR2 FQNNGV. The CDR3 consists of 14 residues. V lost 5 bases, J lost 2 bases, and 11 bases lay in between. The CDR3 loop reads CASSPRTNTDTQYF. Written as DNA, the CDR3 is TGTGCCAGCAGCCCCCGGACTAACACAGATACGCAGTATTTT.

This sequence joins TRBV5-4 and TRBJ2-4; a weak D match, TRBD1 (5 bases). Deletions cut 0 bases from V and 15 bases from J, with 16 bases between. The CDR3 has 13 amino acids. The germline gives CDR1 SGHNT, CDR2 YYREEE (reference sequence). The chain's CDR3 is CASSLGAGSPPYF. CDR3 DNA: TGTGCCAGCAGCTTGGGTGCAGGGTCCCCCCCGTACTTC. Filled out from reference TRBV5-4 and TRBJ2-4, the complete variable domain reads ETGVTQSPTHLIKTRGQQVTLRCSSQSGHNTVSWYQQALGQGPQFIFQYYREEENGRGNFPPRFSGLQFPNYSSELNVNALELDDSALYLCASSLGAGSPPYFGAGTRLSVL.

There are a few counts of this clone. The V and J genes are TRBV28 and TRBJ1-1, with no clear D. The V and J ends lost 3 bases and 7 bases respectively, with 15 bases between them. The CDR3 sequence is 14 residues long. CDR1 MDHEN and CDR2 SYDVKM come from the germline V gene. This CDR3 is CASSFPRSGSEAFF. For the CDR3, the DNA is TGTGCCAGCAGTTTCCCCCGGAGTGGAAGTGAAGCTTTCTTT. Full variable domain (remainder filled in from reference TRBV28 and TRBJ1-1): DVKVTQSSRYLVKRTGEKVFLECVQDMDHENMFWYRQDPGLGLRLIYFSYDVKMKEKGDIPEGYSVSREKKERFSLILESASTNQTSMYLCASSFPRSGSEAFFGQGTRLTVV.

The chain uses TRBV5-8 and TRBJ1-4; D remains unclear. V was shortened by 6 bases and J by 0 bases, with 15 bases between the two germline ends. This CDR3 contains 16 residues. Looked up from germline, CDR1 is SGHTS and CDR2 is YDEGEE. The CDR3 protein is CASTPLGFTTNEKLFF. The CDR3 nucleotides read TGTGCCAGCACCCCGTTGGGGTTTACAACTAATGAAAAACTGTTTTTT. Combining the CDR3 with reference TRBV5-8 and TRBJ1-4 gives the whole variable domain EAGVTQSPTHLIKTRGQQATLRCSPISGHTSVYWYQQALGLGLQFLLWYDEGEERNRGNFPPRFSGRQFPNYSSELNVNALELEDSALYLCASTPLGFTTNEKLFFGSGTQLSVL.

The chain carries TRBV5-4 and TRBJ2-2; no definite D call. Germline V gene data show CDR1 as SGHNT and CDR2 as YYREEE (reference sequence). The CDR3 length is 15 residues. V shed 0 bases and J shed 5 bases, with 11 bases lying between them. For the CDR3, the DNA is TGTGCCAGCAGCTTGGACTTGGGGTGGACCGGGGAGCTGTTTTTT. This codes for CASSLDLGWTGELFF.